The 29 T cell receptor beta chains below all came from one sample that was sequenced in a study of shared clonotypes between healthy human individuals. Method: immunoSEQ multiplex PCR; TCRdb's copy keeps in-frame clones and lacks some. The repertoire holds just over 2,000,000 clones, with roughly 96% as singletons. Sequenced input: naive CD4+ T cells sorted from blood. As for subset: CD45RA+ positively selected. These receptors originate from a man between 18 and 29 years old in good health.

This clone is a singleton in its sample. V and J are TRBV11-2 and TRBJ1-6, with TRBD1 identical over 11 bases. The CDR3 sequence is 17 residues long. Germline values: CDR1 SGHAT, CDR2 FQNNGV. J lost 8 bases, V lost 4 bases, and 10 bases had no gene match. The CDR3 loop reads CASSSEWTGGIDSPLHF. Written as DNA, the CDR3 is TGTGCCAGCAGCTCAGAATGGACAGGGGGCATAGATTCACCCCTCCACTTT.

The CDR3 nucleotides read TGTGCCAGCAGTCGAGCCGGGACTATTCAGTACTTC. Its translation: CASSRAGTIQYF. The chain couples TRBV6-5 to TRBJ2-4, with D perhaps TRBD2 (6 bases). Germline V CDR1 and CDR2: MNHEY, SVGAGI. The CDR3 extends over 12 amino acids. Trimming cost V 5 bases and J 10 bases, with 12 bases left between them.

The chain links TRBV5-4 to TRBJ2-7, with 12 positions matching TRBD1. This CDR3 is 15 amino acids long. The V gene's germline CDR1 is SGHNT and CDR2 YYREEE (reference sequence). Unmatched junction bases numbered 10, after V lost 5 bases and J lost 7 bases. The CDR3 region is CASRPQGQGAGEQYF. CDR3 DNA: TGTGCCAGCAGGCCCCAGGGACAGGGGGCGGGGGAGCAGTACTTC.

The rearrangement uses TRBV19 and TRBJ2-3; D not certain. Germline V lookup: CDR1 LNHDA, CDR2 SQIVND (reference sequence). V lost 8 bases and J lost 2, with 14 bases in between. The CDR3 spans 14 residues. The CDR3 region is CASSQRTNTDTQYF. CDR3 sequence (DNA): TGTGCCAGTTCACAGCGAACTAACACAGATACGCAGTATTTT.

This chain connects TRBV10-3 to TRBJ2-3; D unclear. The CDR3 consists of 13 residues. The V and J ends lost 0 bases and 4 bases respectively, with 5 bases between them. In germline, CDR1 is ENHRY, CDR2 SYGVKD. CDR3 sequence (DNA): TGTGCCATCAGTGAGTCGAACTCAGATACGCAGTATTTT. Its translation: CAISESNSDTQYF.

The V gene is TRBV7-9, the J gene TRBJ2-5; D unclear. V lost 5 bases and J 5 bases, leaving 6 bases between the germline ends. The CDR3 runs to 11 residues. Germline V gene data show CDR1 as SEHNR and CDR2 as FQNEAQ (reference sequence). The CDR3 protein is CASSAGETQYF. CDR3 DNA: TGTGCCAGCAGCGCTGGGGAGACCCAGTACTTC.

The CDR3 here is CASRAGTVTYEQYF. DNA for the CDR3: TGTGCCAGCAGGGCCGGGACAGTTACCTACGAGCAGTACTTC. This chain connects TRBV2 to TRBJ2-7, with 7 bases identical to TRBD1. The CDR3 is made up of 14 amino acids. Germline V gives CDR1 SNHLY, CDR2 FYNNEI. The V and J ends lost 6 bases and 2 bases, in that order; junction bases with no gene match: 7.

As DNA, the CDR3 is TGTGCCAGCAGCTCAAGGGCAGGGAACACCGGGGAGCTGTTTTTT. This translates into CASSSRAGNTGELFF. The V gene is TRBV7-3, the J gene TRBJ2-2; D uncertain. V was clipped by 4 bases and J by 1 base, with 10 bases between them. The germline V gene encodes CDR1 SGHTA and CDR2 FQGTGA. CDR3 length: 15 amino acids.

This rearrangement joins TRBV7-8 to TRBJ1-1; D not resolved. Germline lookup yields CDR1 SGHVS and CDR2 FQNEAQ. V lost 1 base, J lost 7 bases, and 10 bases lay in between. The CDR3 runs 13 residues. In DNA form, the CDR3 reads TGTGCCAGCAGCTTAGAGGTGATACATGAAGCTTTCTTT. This codes for CASSLEVIHEAFF.

The rearrangement joins TRBV2 to TRBJ2-5; no reliable D call. The CDR3 consists of 15 residues. CDR1 SNHLY and CDR2 FYNNEI come from the germline V gene. Trimming pared 4 bases from V and 8 bases from J, leaving 20 bases between. In DNA, the CDR3 is TGTGCCAGCAGTGTAACCACTGGCGGACCAGCCACCCAGTACTTC. As protein: CASSVTTGGPATQYF. The full variable domain, rest sourced from reference TRBV2 and TRBJ2-5, is EPEVTQTPSHQVTQMGQEVILRCVPISNHLYFYWYRQILGQKVEFLVSFYNNEISEKSEIFDDQFSVERPDGSNFTLKIRSTKLEDSAMYFCASSVTTGGPATQYFGPGTRLLVL.

The CDR3 sequence is CASSESGVKGEKLFF. CDR3 DNA: TGCGCCAGCAGCGAATCAGGGGTGAAGGGTGAAAAACTGTTTTTT. The chain joins TRBV5-1 to TRBJ1-4; a possible D gene is TRBD1 (6 bases). The germline CDR1 and CDR2 sequences are SGHRS and YFSETQ. CDR3 length: 15 amino acids. The V end lost 4 bases, the J end lost 7 bases, and 17 bases lay between the germline ends.

The V gene is TRBV9, the J gene TRBJ2-7, with D perhaps matching TRBD2 (7 bases). The CDR3 length is 15 residues. Germline CDR1 SGDLS, CDR2 YYNGEE. The germline V and J ends were trimmed by 4 bases and 2 bases, with 16 bases remaining between them. Here the CDR3 DNA reads TGTGCCAGCAGCCCCCGGGGAGGGGGGACCTACGAGCAGTACTTC. Translating gives CASSPRGGGTYEQYF.

On this clone: This CDR3 is also generated by other DNA sequences in the sample. The gene calls are TRBV14 and TRBJ1-2; D is ambiguous. Germline values: CDR1 SGHDN, CDR2 FVKESK. Trimming took 1 base from V and 8 from J, leaving 8 bases between them. The CDR3 is 12 residues long. The CDR3 region is CASSQVGGGYTF. The CDR3 bases are TGTGCCAGCAGCCAAGTAGGTGGCGGCTACACCTTC.

Only one count was recorded for this clone. V is TRBV5-1 and J is TRBJ2-3; 7 positions match TRBD2. The CDR3 is 15 residues long. V was clipped by 7 bases and J by 1 base; unmatched bases: 9. The germline gives CDR1 SGHRS, CDR2 YFSETQ. CDR3 nucleotides: TGCGCCAGCGCCCGGAGCGGGGAAGGCACAGATACGCAGTATTTT. This translates into CASARSGEGTDTQYF.

The V and J genes are TRBV30 and TRBJ1-6; D is ambiguous. V was pared by 0 bases and J by 7 bases, with 13 bases between. The germline gives CDR1 GTSNPN, CDR2 SVGIG (reference sequence). There are 15 residues in the CDR3. CDR3 sequence: CAWSVLGIGNSPLHF. The CDR3 nucleotides are TGTGCCTGGAGTGTACTAGGGATAGGGAATTCACCCCTCCACTTT. The entire variable domain, with the rest obtained from reference TRBV30 and TRBJ1-6, is as follows: SQTIHQWPATLVQPVGSPLSLECTVEGTSNPNLYWYRQAAGRGLQLLFYSVGIGQISSEVPQNLSASRPQDRQFILSSKKLLLSDSGFYLCAWSVLGIGNSPLHFGNGTRLTVT.

This chain links TRBV7-3 with TRBJ2-3; D is possibly TRBD1 (6 bases). Germline V lookup: CDR1 SGHTA, CDR2 FQGTGA. Trimming left V 5 bases short and J 0 bases short, with 9 bases between. The CDR3 is 14 residues long. The CDR3 is CASSKQGSTDTQYF. The CDR3 DNA is TGTGCCAGCAGCAAACAGGGCAGCACAGATACGCAGTATTTT.

V is TRBV5-1 and J is TRBJ2-5; TRBD2 matches 7 bases. This CDR3 region has 12 residues. J gave up 2 bases and V 7 bases, and 2 bases lay outside the gene matches. Germline CDR1 SGHRS, CDR2 YFSETQ. The CDR3, as DNA: TGCGCCAGCCGGACTAGTCAAGAGACCCAGTACTTC. It is translated as CASRTSQETQYF.

The rearrangement joins TRBV5-5 to TRBJ1-2; 7 bases fit TRBD1. Losses at the gene ends were 4 bases for V and 2 bases for J; bases not matched to a gene: 8. This CDR3 has 15 residues. The germline CDR1 and CDR2 sequences are SGHKS and YYEKEE (reference sequence). CDR3 sequence reads: CASSRRQGLNYGYTF. CDR3 sequence (DNA): TGTGCCAGCAGCCGCAGACAGGGACTAAACTATGGCTACACCTTC. Complete variable domain (other parts from reference TRBV5-5 and TRBJ1-2): DAGVTQSPTHLIKTRGQQVTLRCSPISGHKSVSWYQQVLGQGPQFIFQYYEKEERGRGNFPDRFSARQFPNYSSELNVNALLLGDSALYLCASSRRQGLNYGYTFGSGTRLTVV.

The chain has TRBV13 and TRBJ2-4; 10 nucleotides agree with TRBD1. J was trimmed by 7 bases and V by 4 bases; bases with no gene match: 4. The CDR3 is 14 residues long. Germline CDR1 PRHDT, CDR2 FYEKMQ (reference sequence). The CDR3 here is CASSSPGQGNIQYF. The CDR3 nucleotides are TGTGCCAGCAGCTCACCGGGACAGGGGAACATTCAGTACTTC.

This clone is a singleton in its sample. The chain joins TRBV2 to TRBJ1-3; D possibly corresponds to TRBD1 (6 bases). The V gene lost 6 bases and the J gene lost 0 bases, with 18 bases spanning the gap. CDR1 SNHLY and CDR2 FYNNEI come from the germline V gene. CDR3 size: 17 residues. The CDR3 protein is CASRMGDTFNSGNTIYF. The CDR3 bases are TGTGCCAGCAGAATGGGGGACACCTTTAACTCTGGAAACACCATATATTTT. Drawing the rest from reference TRBV2 and TRBJ1-3, the complete variable domain is EPEVTQTPSHQVTQMGQEVILRCVPISNHLYFYWYRQILGQKVEFLVSFYNNEISEKSEIFDDQFSVERPDGSNFTLKIRSTKLEDSAMYFCASRMGDTFNSGNTIYFGEGSWLTVV.

This clone has just a few counts. Other DNA sequences in this specimen translate into the identical CDR3. This chain connects TRBV5-1 to TRBJ2-2; D is unclear. From germline, CDR1 is SGHRS and CDR2 YFSETQ. Trimming removed 4 bases from V and 2 bases from J, with 3 bases in between. This CDR3 is 12 amino acids long. In DNA form, the CDR3 reads TGCGCCAGCAGCCCAAACACCGGGGAGCTGTTTTTT. Translating it yields CASSPNTGELFF. The entire variable domain, with the rest obtained from reference TRBV5-1 and TRBJ2-2, is as follows: KAGVTQTPRYLIKTRGQQVTLSCSPISGHRSVSWYQQTPGQGLQFLFEYFSETQRNKGNFPGRFSGRQFSNSRSEMNVSTLELGDSALYLCASSPNTGELFFGEGSRLTVL.

The CDR3 protein is CASSLDFSGANVLTF. The DNA of the CDR3 is TGCGCCAGCAGCTTGGATTTCTCTGGGGCCAACGTCCTGACTTTC. The rearrangement joins TRBV5-1 to TRBJ2-6; no definite D call. This CDR3 region has 15 residues. V gave up 0 bases and J gave up 0 bases, with 4 bases separating them. From germline, CDR1 is SGHRS and CDR2 YFSETQ.

The chain carries TRBV5-1 and TRBJ2-2, with D tentatively TRBD1 or TRBD2 (5 bases each). Germline values: CDR1 SGHRS, CDR2 YFSETQ. The germline V and J ends were trimmed by 7 bases and 6 bases, with 22 bases remaining between them. This CDR3 has 16 amino acids. The CDR3 reads CASRTLLTVGPGELFF. CDR3 DNA: TGCGCCAGCCGGACTTTATTGACAGTCGGACCCGGGGAGCTGTTTTTT.

This clone was seen a handful of times. This chain joins TRBV19 and TRBJ2-4, with 12 bases that match TRBD1. The CDR3 is 17 amino acids. Germline-derived CDR1 and CDR2 are LNHDA and SQIVND (reference sequence). V gave up 3 bases and J gave up 1 base; unmatched junction bases: 4. The CDR3 loop reads CASSIRGQGAAKNIQYF. The CDR3 DNA is TGTGCCAGTAGTATTAGGGGACAGGGGGCGGCCAAAAACATTCAGTACTTC.

This rearrangement joins TRBV10-3 to TRBJ1-3; D is undetermined. CDR1 is ENHRY, CDR2 SYGVKD, per germline. The CDR3 loop spans 17 amino acids. The V end lost 0 bases, the J end lost 4 bases, and 16 bases lay between the germline ends. The CDR3: CAISESLWASPGNTIYF. The CDR3 DNA reads TGTGCCATCAGTGAGTCATTATGGGCATCTCCGGGAAACACCATATATTTT.

The chain joins TRBV27 to TRBJ1-5, with a tentative D call TRBD1 (5 bases). The CDR3 length is 14 residues. The germline CDR1 and CDR2 sequences are MNHEY and SMNVEV (reference sequence). Trimming pared 4 bases from V and 5 bases from J, leaving 12 bases between. This chain's CDR3 is CASSYQGPHQPQHF. DNA of the CDR3: TGTGCCAGCAGTTATCAGGGCCCCCATCAGCCCCAGCATTTT.

The CDR3 spells CASSLGGGKDQPQHF. The CDR3 DNA sequence: TGTGCCAGCAGCTTGGGTGGGGGAAAGGATCAGCCCCAGCATTTT. V and J are TRBV5-4 and TRBJ1-5; D is possibly TRBD1 (5 bases). The CDR3 length is 15 residues. V was cut by 0 bases and J by 5 bases, with 12 bases left in between. The germline CDR1 and CDR2 sequences are SGHNT and YYREEE (reference sequence).

The chain uses TRBV10-3 and TRBJ2-3; 10 nucleotides line up with TRBD2. The CDR3 spans 15 residues. Germline CDR1 and CDR2: ENHRY and SYGVKD. With V trimmed by 6 bases and J by 3 bases, 6 bases remained unmatched. The CDR3 sequence: CAISETGLATDTQYF. CDR3 nucleotide sequence: TGTGCCATCAGCGAGACGGGACTAGCGACAGATACGCAGTATTTT.

The chain employs TRBV5-6 and TRBJ2-7, with D possibly TRBD1 on 5 matching bases. V lost 0 bases and J 5 bases, leaving 12 bases between the germline ends. The germline CDR1 and CDR2 sequences are SGHDT and YYEEEE. The CDR3 totals 14 residues. CDR3 DNA sequence: TGTGCCAGCAGCTTGGAGGTAGGGGCCCACGAGCAGTACTTC. Amino acids: CASSLEVGAHEQYF.